This T cell receptor beta chain was sequenced in a study of post-analysis software for immune sequencing data. Overall study findings and caveats: Comparison with controls showed significantly lower normalized Chao1 diversity in multiple sclerosis patients. When patients were compared with controls, 4 or 5 TRBV segments were more frequent, TRBV5-6, TRBV5-1 and TRBV20-1 among them.

Unique molecular identifiers were carried by the TCR beta cDNA libraries. One entry per CDR3 protein results from TCRdb running MiXCR on the PCR reads. This table has roughly 600,000 distinct CDR3 sequences, about 40% appearing once. This CDR3 has 16 residues. Germline assignment: CDR1 DFQATT and CDR2 SNEGSKA (reference sequence). As for this clonotype: The antigen is unknown. Mismatch with germline at one junction end may stem from a read error.

The chain employs TRBV20-1 and TRBJ2-3; no definite D call. The sequence was obtained from a girl aged 5-17 years with multiple sclerosis. Sequences were obtained from blood. Here the CDR3 reads CSVRDESWGSKDTQYF. In nucleotides, the CDR3 is TGCAGTGTTAGAGATGAAAGTTGGGGAAGCAAGGATACGCAGTATTTT.